This T cell receptor beta chain appears in the sequencing data of a study of T cell responses to AZD1222 COVID-19 vaccine. Study-level results: Spike regions recognized by vaccine-associated CD4 TCRs spanned the protein, led by 160-218 and 743-854. Donor demographics were predominantly white British with a female majority; clonal diversity may be underestimated. At baseline, seropositivity was found in only a handful of AZD1222 recipients.

TCRdb keeps only in-frame clones here, not all; method: immunoSEQ multiplex PCR. Of some 88,000 clones listed, approximately 90% are singletons. Turning to this clone: Its antigen is as yet unknown.

This CDR3 region has 16 residues. Unmatched junction bases numbered 4, after V lost 3 bases and J lost 0 bases. CDR1 is SGHAT and CDR2 is FQNNGV in the germline V gene. The sequencing here drew on peripheral blood, taken on day 0 of AZD1222 vaccination. The genes are TRBV11-2 and TRBJ2-7, with TRBD2 matching over 11 bases. The TCR was taken from an adult in good health. CDR3 region: CASSLGTSGYSYEQYF. CDR3 nucleotide sequence: TGTGCCAGCAGCTTGGGGACTAGCGGATACTCCTACGAGCAGTACTTC.